This T cell receptor beta chain was captured in a study of T cells after yellow fever vaccination. Findings of the study overall: Although most clonotypes did not, a small share appeared in both CD4 and CD8 compartments.

Concerning this clonotype: Its antigen remains unknown.

This CDR3 is 13 amino acids long. Looked up from germline, CDR1 is SGHKS and CDR2 is YYEKEE (reference sequence). The germline V and J ends were trimmed by 4 bases and 5 bases, with 12 bases remaining between them. TCRdb independently ran MiXCR on the 5' RACE reads; one entry per CDR3 protein. The sample carries roughly 500,000 distinct CDR3 sequences, 15% to 20% recorded once. The source material was PBMCs, sampled 15 days after the yellow fever booster vaccination. J is TRBJ1-2 and V is TRBV5-5, with D uncertain. This receptor was identified in a man aged 25-40 years who received the YFV17D yellow fever vaccine. The CDR3 is CASSLDRQYGYTF. As DNA, the CDR3 is TGTGCCAGCAGCCTGGACCGCCAGTATGGCTACACCTTC.